Detailed here is one T cell receptor beta chain. Its antigen is still unknown. These data are taken from a study of blood T cells in healthy people across ages. The length of the CDR3 is 17 residues. Germline V CDR1 and CDR2: MNHEY, SVGEGT. V lost 2 bases, J lost 7 bases, and 21 bases lay in between. Broader study findings: Relative to aged donors, long-lived donors carried more naive CD4+ cells and displayed higher diversity. Older individuals had lower TCR beta diversity per million T cells (the decline was roughly linear).

The authors drew roughly 9.8 milliliters of peripheral blood from each donor. The second PCR ran about 6 to 11 cycles with a sample-barcoded 5' primer and J-beta primers. In TCRdb, the 5' RACE reads were re-called with MiXCR into one record per CDR3 protein. Of about 800,000 distinct CDR3 sequences listed, 20% to 25% are singletons. The sample was also linked to a second study, of T cells of mothers and their children. This second study says: Each mother yielded more than 8 million TCR beta CDR3 reads. Each child yielded millions of reads.

Specimen: blood. The chain carries TRBV6-2 or TRBV6-3 and TRBJ2-1, with D tentatively TRBD2 (6 bases). The source of this sequence is a boy aged 5-17 years in good health. The CDR3 spells CASSYAGSGRIRNEQFF. CDR3 in DNA: TGTGCCAGCAGTTACGCCGGGAGTGGGAGGATTAGGAATGAGCAGTTCTTC.